The clone carrying this TCR beta chain appeared a few times. This sample is part of a study of blood T cell repertoires in COVID-19. Study-wide context: Both acute and convalescent COVID-19 samples were obtained from the United States, Italy and Spain. PBMCs, B-cell-depleted T cells, or T cells provided the cDNA or gDNA that made up the material.

Authors' analysis steps: For nucleated cells, counts were estimated from reference gene primer amplification. Assay used: immunoSEQ multiplex PCR; TCRdb lists only in-frame clones, some missing. V and J calls and clone size come straight from that table; D and trimming were deduced from the DNA. The sample consists of 270,000 or so clones, 80% to 85% of them appearing once. Per germline, CDR1 LGHNT and CDR2 FRNRAP. With V trimmed by 6 bases and J by 4 bases, 4 bases remained unmatched. CDR3 length: 15 amino acids. The chain carries TRBV12-5 and TRBJ2-3; 13 bases map to TRBD2. The source is an older woman with active or convalescent COVID-19. Sequences were obtained from peripheral blood. The CDR3 bases are TGTGCTAGTGGGGGGACTAGCGGGGTCGCAGATACGCAGTATTTT. Protein sequence: CASGGTSGVADTQYF.